The present T cell receptor (beta chain) was sequenced within a study of T cell repertoires in cytomegalovirus infection. TCRdb redid the calling of the reads with MiXCR, one entry per CDR3 protein. The sample has 450,000 to 650,000 distinct CDR3 sequences, approximately 40% seen once; the top ten hold around 48%. Trimming cost V 8 bases and J 5 bases, with 8 bases left between them. The CDR3 contains 11 residues. Study-wide points: Clonotype analysis showed dominance of the ex vivo response by HLA-C-restricted CMV-specific TCR beta clonotypes. Carriage of CMV together with the relevant HLA was identifiable through cumulative public TCR beta family frequency.

As concerns this clonotype: What it binds is not known.

The source is a human donor in good health (CMV status not recorded). Some clones in this sample may be carry-over from other donors' samples. The J gene is TRBJ2-3, the V gene TRBV12-3 or TRBV12-4, with D hard to call. Sample: cultured PBMCs, taken from culture after CMV antigen stimulation. The CDR3 DNA is TGTGCCAGCGCGAGCGAAGATACGCAGTATTTT. Translation gives CASASEDTQYF.